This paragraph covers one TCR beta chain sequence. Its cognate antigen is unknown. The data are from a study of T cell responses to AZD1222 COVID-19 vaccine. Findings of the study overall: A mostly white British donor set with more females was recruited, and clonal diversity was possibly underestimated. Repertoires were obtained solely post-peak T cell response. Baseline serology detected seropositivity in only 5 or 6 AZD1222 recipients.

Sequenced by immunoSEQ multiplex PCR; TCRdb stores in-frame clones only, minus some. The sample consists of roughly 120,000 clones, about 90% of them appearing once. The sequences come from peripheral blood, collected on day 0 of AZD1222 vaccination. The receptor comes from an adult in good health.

CDR3 protein: CASSLKKGVTAYEQYF. The CDR3 DNA reads TGTGCCAGCAGCTTAAAAAAGGGAGTCACAGCCTACGAGCAGTACTTC. V gene TRBV11-1 combines with J gene TRBJ2-7; D might be TRBD2 (5 bases). The V end was cut by 2 bases, the J end by 2 bases, with 16 bases between. This CDR3 contains 16 residues. CDR1 and CDR2 (germline): SGHAT, FQDESV (reference sequence).